The clone carrying this TCR beta chain was observed once. Its antigen is still unknown. This sample was included in a study of cytotoxic CD8 clonotypes in ibrutinib-treated CLL. Study in general: Recorded responses included 24 partial and 2 complete; following median about 68 months, approximately 15 stayed remitted and roughly twelve progressed.

Trimming shortened V by 0 bases and J by 3 bases, and 11 bases separated the two germline ends. From germline, CDR1 is LGHNA and CDR2 YNFKEQ. The CDR3 covers 16 residues. Profiled with immunoSEQ multiplex PCR; TCRdb holds only in-frame clones, not every one. The sample holds about 200,000 clones, approximately 72% seen once. Points from the study as a whole: Exceeding age-matched healthy donors, baseline clonality also tracked the counts of circulating CD8+ T cells. Public clonotypes showed up rarely, and on treatment they shrank or held steady.

This sequence was found in a human donor with chronic lymphocytic leukemia. The source was PBMCs, collected after 24 months of ibrutinib treatment. The rearrangement joins TRBV4-2 to TRBJ2-2; no reliable D call. In DNA form, the CDR3 reads TGTGCCAGCAGCCAAGATCGATCGGATTACACCGGGGAGCTGTTTTTT. It translates to CASSQDRSDYTGELFF.